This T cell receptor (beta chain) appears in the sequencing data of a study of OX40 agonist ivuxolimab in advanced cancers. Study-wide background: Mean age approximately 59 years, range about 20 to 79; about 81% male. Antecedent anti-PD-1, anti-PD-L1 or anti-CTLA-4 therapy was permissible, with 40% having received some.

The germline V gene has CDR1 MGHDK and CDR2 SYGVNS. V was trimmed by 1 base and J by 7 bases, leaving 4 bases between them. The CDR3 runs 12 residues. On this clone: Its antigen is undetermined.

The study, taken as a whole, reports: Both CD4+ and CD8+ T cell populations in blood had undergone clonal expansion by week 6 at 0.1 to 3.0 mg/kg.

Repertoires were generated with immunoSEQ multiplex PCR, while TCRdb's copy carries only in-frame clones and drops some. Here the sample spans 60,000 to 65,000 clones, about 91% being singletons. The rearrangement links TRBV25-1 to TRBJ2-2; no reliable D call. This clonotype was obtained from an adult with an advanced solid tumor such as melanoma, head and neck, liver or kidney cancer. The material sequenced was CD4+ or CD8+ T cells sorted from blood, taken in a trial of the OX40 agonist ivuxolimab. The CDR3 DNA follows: TGTGCCAGCAGTGAATGGGGCGGGGAGCTGTTTTTT. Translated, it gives CASSEWGGELFF.